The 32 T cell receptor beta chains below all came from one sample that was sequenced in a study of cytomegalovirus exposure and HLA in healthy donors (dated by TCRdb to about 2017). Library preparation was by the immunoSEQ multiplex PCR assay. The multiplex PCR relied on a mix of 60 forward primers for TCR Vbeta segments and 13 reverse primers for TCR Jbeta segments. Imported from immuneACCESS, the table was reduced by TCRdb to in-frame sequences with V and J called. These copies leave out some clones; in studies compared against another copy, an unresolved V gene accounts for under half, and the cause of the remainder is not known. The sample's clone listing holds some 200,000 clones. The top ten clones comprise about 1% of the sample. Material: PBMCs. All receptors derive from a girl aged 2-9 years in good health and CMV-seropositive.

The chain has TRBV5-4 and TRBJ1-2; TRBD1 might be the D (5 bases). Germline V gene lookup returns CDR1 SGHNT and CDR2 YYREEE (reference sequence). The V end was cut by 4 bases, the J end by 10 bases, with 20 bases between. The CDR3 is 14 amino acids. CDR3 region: CASSVSMQGFVYTF. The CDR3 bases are TGTGCCAGCAGCGTTTCAATGCAGGGATTCGTCTACACCTTC.

CDR3 loop: CASSEAYEQYF. CDR3 DNA: TGTGCCAGCAGCGAGGCCTACGAGCAGTACTTC. The chain joins TRBV5-4 to TRBJ2-7; D is ambiguous. There are 11 residues in the CDR3. Trimming stripped 4 bases from V and 2 bases from J, with 4 bases between. CDR1 is SGHNT and CDR2 is YYREEE in the germline V gene (reference sequence).

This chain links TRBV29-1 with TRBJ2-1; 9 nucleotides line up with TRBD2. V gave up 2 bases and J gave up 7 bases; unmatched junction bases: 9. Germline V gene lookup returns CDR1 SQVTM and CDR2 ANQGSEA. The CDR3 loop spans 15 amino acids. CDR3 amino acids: CSVETASGIRNEQFF. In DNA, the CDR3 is TGCAGCGTTGAAACCGCTAGCGGGATCCGAAATGAGCAGTTCTTC.

CDR3 DNA sequence: TGTGCCAGCTTGCGATGGGCGGGAGTCTACAATGAGCAGTTCTTC. Protein product: CASLRWAGVYNEQFF. The chain is built from TRBV6-5 and TRBJ2-1, with 7 bases identical to TRBD2. V shed 8 bases, J shed 3 bases, and the junction held 10 bases outside the gene matches. The CDR3 loop spans 15 amino acids. Germline lookup yields CDR1 MNHEY and CDR2 SVGAGI.

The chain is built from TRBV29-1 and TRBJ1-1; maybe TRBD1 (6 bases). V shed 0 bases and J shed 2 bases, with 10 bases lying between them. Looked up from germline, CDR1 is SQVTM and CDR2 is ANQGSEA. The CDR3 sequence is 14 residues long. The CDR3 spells CSVEDRGGNTEAFF. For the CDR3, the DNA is TGCAGCGTTGAAGATCGAGGGGGTAACACTGAAGCTTTCTTT.

The CDR3 nucleotides are TGTGCCAGCAGCTTAGCGCCGGGGGGCACTGAAGCTTTCTTT. Residues: CASSLAPGGTEAFF. This chain joins TRBV7-6 and TRBJ1-1; weak D call: TRBD1 (5 bases). Trimming cost V 0 bases and J 4 bases, with 9 bases left between them. The germline V gene has CDR1 SGHVS and CDR2 FNYEAQ. The CDR3 has 14 residues.

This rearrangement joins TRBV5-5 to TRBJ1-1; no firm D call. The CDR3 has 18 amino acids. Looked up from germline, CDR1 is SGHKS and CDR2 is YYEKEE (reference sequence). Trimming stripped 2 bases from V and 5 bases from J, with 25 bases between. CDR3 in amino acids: CASSLSVTGNILFTEAFF. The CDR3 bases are TGTGCCAGCAGCTTAAGTGTTACGGGAAATATTTTGTTTACTGAAGCTTTCTTT.

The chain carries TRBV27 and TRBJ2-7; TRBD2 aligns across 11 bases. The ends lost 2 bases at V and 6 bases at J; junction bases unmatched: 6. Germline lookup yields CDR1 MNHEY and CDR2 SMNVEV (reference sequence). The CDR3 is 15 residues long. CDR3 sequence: CASSLVASGRSEQYF. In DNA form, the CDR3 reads TGTGCCAGCAGTTTAGTTGCTAGCGGGAGGAGCGAGCAGTACTTC.

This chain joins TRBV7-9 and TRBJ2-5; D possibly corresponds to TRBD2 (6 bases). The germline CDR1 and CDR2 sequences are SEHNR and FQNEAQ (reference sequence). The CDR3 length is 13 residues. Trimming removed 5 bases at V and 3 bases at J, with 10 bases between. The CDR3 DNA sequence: TGTGCCAGCAGCCCGTGGGGGGAAGAGACCCAGTACTTC. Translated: CASSPWGEETQYF.

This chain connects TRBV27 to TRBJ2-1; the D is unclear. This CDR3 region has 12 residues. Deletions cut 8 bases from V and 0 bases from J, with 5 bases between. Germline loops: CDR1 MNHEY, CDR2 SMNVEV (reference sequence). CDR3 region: CASRSSYNEQFF. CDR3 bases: TGTGCCAGCCGTAGCTCCTACAATGAGCAGTTCTTC.

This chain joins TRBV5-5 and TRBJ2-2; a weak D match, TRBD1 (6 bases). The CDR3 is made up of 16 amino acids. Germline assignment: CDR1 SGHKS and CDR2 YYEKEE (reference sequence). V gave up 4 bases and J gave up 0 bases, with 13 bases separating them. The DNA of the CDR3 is TGTGCCAGCAGCAAGGACAGTTCCTCGAACACCGGGGAGCTGTTTTTT. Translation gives CASSKDSSSNTGELFF.

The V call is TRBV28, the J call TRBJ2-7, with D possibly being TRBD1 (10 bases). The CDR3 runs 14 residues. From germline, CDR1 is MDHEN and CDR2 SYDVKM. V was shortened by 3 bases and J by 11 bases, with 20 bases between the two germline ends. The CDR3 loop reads CASSLTGGLAGEYF. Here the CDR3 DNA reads TGTGCCAGCAGTTTGACAGGGGGCTTAGCGGGAGAGTACTTC.

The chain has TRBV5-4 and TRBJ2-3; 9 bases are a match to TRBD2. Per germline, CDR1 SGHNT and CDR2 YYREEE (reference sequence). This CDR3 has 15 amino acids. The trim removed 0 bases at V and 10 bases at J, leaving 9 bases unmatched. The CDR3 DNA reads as TGTGCCAGCAGCTTGGGGCGGGAGGGCCTTTGGGCGCAGTATTTT. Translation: CASSLGREGLWAQYF.

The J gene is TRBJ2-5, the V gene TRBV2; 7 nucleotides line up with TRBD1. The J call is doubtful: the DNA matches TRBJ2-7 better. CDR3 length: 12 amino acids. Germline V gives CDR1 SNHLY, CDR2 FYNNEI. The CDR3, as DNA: TGTGCCAGCAGTTCGGGGACAGACGAGCAGTACTTC. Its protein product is CASSSGTDEQYF.

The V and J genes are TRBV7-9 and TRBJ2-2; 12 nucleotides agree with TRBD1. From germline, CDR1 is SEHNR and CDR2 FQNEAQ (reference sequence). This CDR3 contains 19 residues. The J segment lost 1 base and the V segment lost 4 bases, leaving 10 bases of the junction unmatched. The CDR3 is CASSYPGTGGLMNTGELFF. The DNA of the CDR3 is TGTGCCAGCAGCTACCCCGGGACAGGGGGCCTTATGAACACCGGGGAGCTGTTTTTT.

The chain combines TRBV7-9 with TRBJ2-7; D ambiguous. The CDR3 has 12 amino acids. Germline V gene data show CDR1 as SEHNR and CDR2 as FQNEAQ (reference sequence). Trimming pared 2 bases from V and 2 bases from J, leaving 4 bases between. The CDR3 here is CASSLLAYEQYF. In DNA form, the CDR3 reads TGTGCCAGCAGCTTACTAGCCTACGAGCAGTACTTC.

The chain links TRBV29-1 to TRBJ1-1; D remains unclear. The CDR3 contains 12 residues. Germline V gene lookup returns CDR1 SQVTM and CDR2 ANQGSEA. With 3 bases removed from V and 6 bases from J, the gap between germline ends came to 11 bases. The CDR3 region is CSVESVRPEAFF. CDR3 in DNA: TGCAGCGTTGAGTCGGTCAGGCCTGAAGCTTTCTTT.

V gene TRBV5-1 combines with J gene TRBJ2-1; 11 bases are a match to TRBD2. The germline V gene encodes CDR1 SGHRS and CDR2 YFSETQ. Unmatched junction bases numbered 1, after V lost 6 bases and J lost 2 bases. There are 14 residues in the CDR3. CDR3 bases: TGCGCCAGCAAGGGACTAGCGGCCTACAATGAGCAGTTCTTC. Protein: CASKGLAAYNEQFF.

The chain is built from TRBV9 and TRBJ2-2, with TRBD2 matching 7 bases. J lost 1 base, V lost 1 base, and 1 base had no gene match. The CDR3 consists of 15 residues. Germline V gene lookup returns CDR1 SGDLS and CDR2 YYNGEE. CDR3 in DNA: TGTGCCAGCAGCGTAAGCGGGAAGAACACCGGGGAGCTGTTTTTT. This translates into CASSVSGKNTGELFF. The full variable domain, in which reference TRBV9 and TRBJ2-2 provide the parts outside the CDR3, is DSGVTQTPKHLITATGQRVTLRCSPRSGDLSVYWYQQSLDQGLQFLIQYYNGEERAKGNILERFSAQQFPDLHSELNLSSLELGDSALYFCASSVSGKNTGELFFGEGSRLTVL.

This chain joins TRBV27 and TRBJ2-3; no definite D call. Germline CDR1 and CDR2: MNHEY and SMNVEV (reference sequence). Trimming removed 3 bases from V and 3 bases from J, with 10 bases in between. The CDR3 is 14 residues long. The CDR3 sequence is CASSFERSTDTQYF. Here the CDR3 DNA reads TGTGCCAGCAGTTTTGAGAGGTCTACAGATACGCAGTATTTT.

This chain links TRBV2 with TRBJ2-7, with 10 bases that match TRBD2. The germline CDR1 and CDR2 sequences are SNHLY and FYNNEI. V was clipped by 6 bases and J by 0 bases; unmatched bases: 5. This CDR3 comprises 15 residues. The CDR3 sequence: CASSTGTSDSYEQYF. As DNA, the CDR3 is TGTGCCAGCAGCACCGGGACTAGCGACTCCTACGAGCAGTACTTC.

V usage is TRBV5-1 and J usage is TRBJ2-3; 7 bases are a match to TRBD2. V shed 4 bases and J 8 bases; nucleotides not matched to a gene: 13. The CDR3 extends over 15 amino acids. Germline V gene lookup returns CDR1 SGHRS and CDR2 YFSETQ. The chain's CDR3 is CASSALLAYRVTQYF. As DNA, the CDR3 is TGCGCCAGCAGCGCTTTACTAGCGTACCGGGTTACGCAGTATTTT. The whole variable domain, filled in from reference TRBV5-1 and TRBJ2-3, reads KAGVTQTPRYLIKTRGQQVTLSCSPISGHRSVSWYQQTPGQGLQFLFEYFSETQRNKGNFPGRFSGRQFSNSRSEMNVSTLELGDSALYLCASSALLAYRVTQYFGPGTRLTVL.

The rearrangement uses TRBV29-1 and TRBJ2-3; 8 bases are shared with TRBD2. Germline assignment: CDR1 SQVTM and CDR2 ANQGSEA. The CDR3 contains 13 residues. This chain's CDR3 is CSHLAGKKDTQYF. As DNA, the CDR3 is TGCAGTCACTTAGCGGGGAAGAAGGATACGCAGTATTTT.

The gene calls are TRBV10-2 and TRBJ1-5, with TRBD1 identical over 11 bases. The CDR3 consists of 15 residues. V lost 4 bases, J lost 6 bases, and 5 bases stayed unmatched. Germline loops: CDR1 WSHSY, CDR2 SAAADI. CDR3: CASSGGTGGFQPQHF. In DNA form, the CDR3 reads TGCGCCAGCAGTGGGGGGACAGGGGGTTTTCAGCCCCAGCATTTT.

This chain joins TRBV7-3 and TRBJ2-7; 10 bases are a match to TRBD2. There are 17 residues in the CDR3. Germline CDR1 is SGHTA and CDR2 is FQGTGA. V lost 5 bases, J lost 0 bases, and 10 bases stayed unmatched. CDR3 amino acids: CASSLRPLAGGSYEQYF. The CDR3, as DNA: TGTGCCAGCAGCCTCCGTCCATTAGCGGGAGGCTCCTACGAGCAGTACTTC.

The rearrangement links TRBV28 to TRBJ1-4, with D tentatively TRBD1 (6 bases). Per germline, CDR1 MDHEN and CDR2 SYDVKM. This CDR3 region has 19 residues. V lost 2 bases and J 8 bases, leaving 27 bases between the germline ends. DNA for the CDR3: TGTGCCAGCAGTTTAGGGCACTTTGGGGGGGGCCCTCGTTGGGAAAAACTGTTTTTT. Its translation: CASSLGHFGGGPRWEKLFF.

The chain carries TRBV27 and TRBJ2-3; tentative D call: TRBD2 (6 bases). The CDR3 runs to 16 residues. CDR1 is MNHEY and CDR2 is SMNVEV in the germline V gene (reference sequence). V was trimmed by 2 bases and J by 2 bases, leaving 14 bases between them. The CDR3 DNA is TGTGCCAGCAGTTTAAGAGGAGGGATTTTCACAGATACGCAGTATTTT. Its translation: CASSLRGGIFTDTQYF.

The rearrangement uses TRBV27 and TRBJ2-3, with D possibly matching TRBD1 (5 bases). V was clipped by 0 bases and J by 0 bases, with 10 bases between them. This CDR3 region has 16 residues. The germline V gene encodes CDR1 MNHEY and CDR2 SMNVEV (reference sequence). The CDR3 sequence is CASSLSGAPSTDTQYF. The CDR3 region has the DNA TGTGCCAGCAGTTTATCAGGGGCGCCTAGCACAGATACGCAGTATTTT.

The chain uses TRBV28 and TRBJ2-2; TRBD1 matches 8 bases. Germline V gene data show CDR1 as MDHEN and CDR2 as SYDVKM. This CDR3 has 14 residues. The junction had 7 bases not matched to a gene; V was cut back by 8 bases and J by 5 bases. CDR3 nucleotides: TGTGCCAGCGTAGGGGACAGGTCTACCGGGGAGCTGTTTTTT. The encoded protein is CASVGDRSTGELFF.

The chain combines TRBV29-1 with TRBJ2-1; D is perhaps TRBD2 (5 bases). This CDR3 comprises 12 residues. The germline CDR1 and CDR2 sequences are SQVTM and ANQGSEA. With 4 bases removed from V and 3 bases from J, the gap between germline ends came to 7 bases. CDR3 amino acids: CSVGGSYNEQFF. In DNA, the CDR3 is TGCAGCGTTGGAGGGAGCTACAATGAGCAGTTCTTC.

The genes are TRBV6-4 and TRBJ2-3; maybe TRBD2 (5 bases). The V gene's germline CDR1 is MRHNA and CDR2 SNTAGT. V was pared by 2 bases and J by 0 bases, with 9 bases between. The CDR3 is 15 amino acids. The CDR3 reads CASSDEGFSTDTQYF. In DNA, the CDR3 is TGTGCCAGCAGTGACGAGGGATTTAGCACAGATACGCAGTATTTT.

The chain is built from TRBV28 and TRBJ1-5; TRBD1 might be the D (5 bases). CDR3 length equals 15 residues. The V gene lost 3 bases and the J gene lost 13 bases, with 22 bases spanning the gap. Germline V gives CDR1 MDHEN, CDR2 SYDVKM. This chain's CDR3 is CASSFGQGSPEVQHF. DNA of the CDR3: TGTGCCAGCAGTTTTGGGCAGGGAAGCCCCGAGGTGCAGCATTTT.